The 23 T cell receptor beta chains in this list originate from one sample, sequenced in a study of T cell responses to AZD1222 COVID-19 vaccine. Clones were read by immunoSEQ multiplex PCR, and TCRdb kept only the in-frame ones, dropping some. The sample shows under 150,000 clones, 88% of them seen only once. This material consisted of peripheral blood, taken 28 days after the second AZD1222 dose. Source of these receptors: an adult who received the AZD1222 COVID-19 vaccine.

The chain employs TRBV30 and TRBJ1-4; tentative D call: TRBD1 (6 bases). The V end was cut by 2 bases, the J end by 4 bases, with 8 bases between. The CDR3 loop spans 13 amino acids. Germline assignment: CDR1 GTSNPN and CDR2 SVGIG (reference sequence). CDR3 coding DNA: TGTGCCTGGAGTCAGGACAGTAATGAAAAACTGTTTTTT. Encoded protein: CAWSQDSNEKLFF.

For the CDR3, the DNA is TGCGCCAGCAGCTTGGGACAGGGACGAGATGAAAAACTGTTTTTT. It specifies CASSLGQGRDEKLFF. The chain combines TRBV5-1 with TRBJ1-4; 7 nucleotides agree with TRBD1. The CDR3 sequence is 15 residues long. Trimming removed 0 bases from V and 6 bases from J; junction bases left unmatched: 5. Germline assignment: CDR1 SGHRS and CDR2 YFSETQ.

V and J are TRBV6-5 and TRBJ2-5; 9 positions agree with TRBD1. The CDR3 runs 14 residues. The germline CDR1 and CDR2 sequences are MNHEY and SVGAGI. V shed 6 bases, J shed 4 bases, and the junction held 6 bases outside the gene matches. Here the CDR3 reads CASRPGTGTETQYF. The CDR3 DNA reads as TGTGCCAGCAGACCTGGGACAGGGACAGAGACCCAGTACTTC.

This clone was seen only a few times. The rearrangement uses TRBV14 and TRBJ2-1; the match to TRBD1 covers 7 bases. The germline V gene has CDR1 SGHDN and CDR2 FVKESK. The CDR3 runs 16 residues. V lost 2 bases, J lost 2 bases, and 6 bases stayed unmatched. The CDR3 sequence is CASSQIDRVAYNEQFF. CDR3 bases: TGTGCCAGCAGCCAAATCGACAGGGTGGCCTACAATGAGCAGTTCTTC.

The rearrangement uses TRBV9 and TRBJ1-2, with D possibly being TRBD1 (6 bases). The CDR3 sequence is 14 residues long. The germline gives CDR1 SGDLS, CDR2 YYNGEE. With 0 bases removed from V and 7 bases from J, the gap between germline ends came to 13 bases. The CDR3 is CASSVGSGAGGYTF. CDR3 coding DNA: TGTGCCAGCAGCGTAGGGTCGGGGGCAGGTGGCTACACCTTC.

The chain links TRBV5-6 to TRBJ1-1, with D unresolved. Trimming stripped 4 bases from V and 0 bases from J, with 10 bases between. The CDR3 totals 14 residues. CDR1 and CDR2 from the germline V gene are SGHDT and YYEEEE. The CDR3 nucleotides read TGTGCCAGCAGCCTCAGAAAATTGAACACTGAAGCTTTCTTT. It translates to CASSLRKLNTEAFF.

The CDR3 is CASSLAWGSPLHF. In DNA form, the CDR3 reads TGTGCCAGCAGCTTGGCCTGGGGTTCACCCCTCCACTTT. The chain combines TRBV5-6 with TRBJ1-6; no clear D gene. V lost 0 bases and J 9 bases, leaving 7 bases between the germline ends. The CDR3 extends over 13 amino acids. Germline CDR1 SGHDT, CDR2 YYEEEE.

V is TRBV24-1 and J is TRBJ2-2; D is unresolved. V dropped 3 bases and J dropped 0 bases, with 13 bases sitting between them. The germline gives CDR1 KGHDR, CDR2 SFDVKD. The CDR3 runs to 17 residues. CDR3: CATSDLPPRANTGELFF. The CDR3 DNA is TGTGCCACCAGTGATCTCCCCCCTAGAGCGAACACCGGGGAGCTGTTTTTT.

This clone has a handful of counts. The chain combines TRBV30 with TRBJ1-5, with D possibly being TRBD1 (5 bases). The germline gives CDR1 GTSNPN, CDR2 SVGIG (reference sequence). The CDR3 spans 16 residues. Trimming left V 2 bases short and J 0 bases short, with 14 bases between. This CDR3 is CAWSTPTVDSNQPQHF. The CDR3 DNA reads as TGTGCCTGGAGTACCCCGACAGTAGATAGCAATCAGCCCCAGCATTTT. Looking up the rest from reference TRBV30 and TRBJ1-5 gives the full variable domain: SQTIHQWPATLVQPVGSPLSLECTVEGTSNPNLYWYRQAAGRGLQLLFYSVGIGQISSEVPQNLSASRPQDRQFILSSKKLLLSDSGFYLCAWSTPTVDSNQPQHFGDGTRLSIL.

V and J are TRBV4-2 and TRBJ1-5; D gene unclear. Germline V CDR1 and CDR2: LGHNA, YNFKEQ. The CDR3 covers 16 residues. The V and J ends lost 0 bases and 0 bases respectively, with 9 bases between them. The CDR3 nucleotides read TGTGCCAGCAGCCAAGATCCCAGAATTAGCAATCAGCCCCAGCATTTT. Translating it yields CASSQDPRISNQPQHF.

This rearrangement joins TRBV7-9 to TRBJ2-7; D could derive from TRBD1 or TRBD2 (5 bases each). This CDR3 region has 14 residues. In germline, CDR1 is SEHNR, CDR2 FQNEAQ (reference sequence). Trimming left V 1 base short and J 3 bases short, with 10 bases between. CDR3 nucleotide sequence: TGTGCCAGCAGCTTAGGGGACGTATACTACGAGCAGTACTTC. Translated: CASSLGDVYYEQYF.

This chain links TRBV4-3 with TRBJ2-5; TRBD1 might be the D (6 bases). The CDR3 totals 15 residues. CDR1 is LGHNA and CDR2 is YSLEER in the germline V gene. V was clipped by 1 base and J by 1 base, with 10 bases between them. In nucleotides, the CDR3 is TGCGCCAGCAGCCAAGCTCGAGGGGGCCAAGAGACCCAGTACTTC. Its translation: CASSQARGGQETQYF.

The chain couples TRBV30 to TRBJ2-3; 11 bases are a match to TRBD2. CDR1 is GTSNPN and CDR2 is SVGIG in the germline V gene (reference sequence). There are 15 residues in the CDR3. The V gene end was trimmed by 0 bases and the J gene end by 4 bases; junction bases not matched to a gene: 3. The CDR3 coding sequence is TGTGCCTGGAGTGTACTAGCGGGAGCGGCAGATACGCAGTATTTT. Amino acids: CAWSVLAGAADTQYF. The full variable domain, rest sourced from reference TRBV30 and TRBJ2-3, is SQTIHQWPATLVQPVGSPLSLECTVEGTSNPNLYWYRQAAGRGLQLLFYSVGIGQISSEVPQNLSASRPQDRQFILSSKKLLLSDSGFYLCAWSVLAGAADTQYFGPGTRLTVL.

The chain employs TRBV3-1 (or the pseudogene TRBV3-2) and TRBJ2-1, with D tentatively TRBD1 (6 bases). The CDR3 sequence is 16 residues long. Germline V gene lookup returns CDR1 LGHDT and CDR2 YNNKEL (reference sequence). V lost 4 bases, J lost 2 bases, and 15 bases lay in between. CDR3 in amino acids: CASSPAYRAAYNEQFF. DNA of the CDR3: TGTGCCAGCAGCCCCGCCTACAGGGCGGCCTACAATGAGCAGTTCTTC.

This clone was seen a handful of times. This chain uses TRBV29-1 with TRBJ1-1; D not certain. From germline, CDR1 is SQVTM and CDR2 ANQGSEA. Trimming removed 2 bases at V and 4 bases at J, with 17 bases between. The CDR3 has 15 residues. The CDR3 here is CSVEPFETPGTEAFF. The CDR3 region has the DNA TGCAGCGTTGAACCCTTTGAAACCCCGGGCACTGAAGCTTTCTTT.

Only one count was recorded for this clone. The chain joins TRBV6-5 to TRBJ2-1; 13 bases align to TRBD2. CDR3 length: 14 residues. Germline CDR1 reads MNHEY; CDR2 reads SVGAGI. Trimming removed 0 bases from V and 12 bases from J; junction bases left unmatched: 2. The CDR3 region is CASSYSRLAGGQFF. The CDR3 coding sequence is TGTGCCAGCAGTTACTCCCGACTAGCGGGAGGGCAGTTCTTC.

This sequence joins TRBV2 and TRBJ1-2; the D gene is possibly TRBD1 (5 bases). Germline V gives CDR1 SNHLY, CDR2 FYNNEI. The CDR3 consists of 12 residues. Deletions cut 4 bases from V and 8 bases from J, with 11 bases between. CDR3 sequence (DNA): TGTGCCAGCAGTGGGGGGAGGATAGGCTACACCTTC. Amino acids: CASSGGRIGYTF.

The chain has TRBV30 and TRBJ2-7; D unclear. V was shortened by 2 bases and J by 0 bases, with 2 bases between the two germline ends. This CDR3 comprises 11 residues. The germline CDR1 and CDR2 sequences are GTSNPN and SVGIG (reference sequence). CDR3 residues: CAWSTSYEQYF. As DNA, the CDR3 is TGTGCCTGGAGTACCTCCTACGAGCAGTACTTC.

This CDR3 reads CASSDRQGGAWTKKLFF. CDR3 nucleotides: TGTGCCAGCAGTGACAGGCAGGGGGGCGCCTGGACGAAAAAACTGTTTTTT. V is TRBV2 and J is TRBJ1-4; 7 nucleotides line up with TRBD1. Germline V gene data show CDR1 as SNHLY and CDR2 as FYNNEI. The CDR3 extends over 17 amino acids. J was trimmed by 9 bases and V by 3 bases; bases with no gene match: 16.

The chain links TRBV30 to TRBJ2-1; TRBD1 matches 8 bases. Trimming took 4 bases from V and 6 from J; bases not matched to a gene: 8. The germline CDR1 and CDR2 sequences are GTSNPN and SVGIG (reference sequence). CDR3 length: 14 residues. The DNA of the CDR3 is TGTGCCTGGACTGGACAGGGATCGTTCAATGAGCAGTTCTTC. Its translation is CAWTGQGSFNEQFF.

This clone showed up just a few times. The chain is built from TRBV28 and TRBJ1-2; 7 bases fit TRBD1. The V and J ends lost 2 bases and 1 base, in that order; junction bases with no gene match: 10. The germline V gene encodes CDR1 MDHEN and CDR2 SYDVKM. The CDR3 length is 17 residues. CDR3 residues: CASSLGTDHTINYGYTF. CDR3 bases: TGTGCCAGCAGTTTAGGGACAGATCACACCATTAACTATGGCTACACCTTC.

The chain's CDR3 is CASSDYGGRGTDTQYF. CDR3 DNA: TGTGCCAGCAGTGACTATGGCGGGAGAGGTACAGATACGCAGTATTTT. This chain connects TRBV6-4 to TRBJ2-3; 7 bases fit TRBD2. Germline V gives CDR1 MRHNA, CDR2 SNTAGT. The CDR3 runs to 16 residues. Germline trimming cut 1 base from V and 3 bases from J; bases unmatched to any gene: 7.

V gene TRBV11-3 combines with J gene TRBJ1-2, with 8 bases identical to TRBD1. The CDR3 loop spans 15 amino acids. The V gene end was trimmed by 4 bases and the J gene end by 2 bases; junction bases not matched to a gene: 6. Germline V gene data show CDR1 as SGHNT and CDR2 as YENEEA. The CDR3 here is CASSSGQGENYGYTF. The CDR3 DNA reads TGTGCCAGCAGCTCCGGACAGGGTGAGAACTATGGCTACACCTTC.